These 11 T cell receptor beta chains originate from one sample sequenced in a study of cytomegalovirus exposure and HLA in healthy donors. The PCR made use of 60 Vbeta and 13 Jbeta primers. Sequenced by immunoSEQ multiplex PCR; TCRdb stores in-frame clones only, minus some. This sample has about 130,000 clones, with around 77% found just once. The sample comprised PBMCs. These receptors came from a man aged 45 to 65 in good health and CMV-seronegative.

The CDR3 coding sequence is TGTGCCAGCAGCTCGCCACTAGCGGGAGAACCAGATACGCAGTATTTT. Translation gives CASSSPLAGEPDTQYF. J is TRBJ2-3 and V is TRBV5-4, with 11 bases lining up with TRBD2. The CDR3 length is 16 residues. V trimming: 3 bases; J trimming: 4 bases; junction bases outside the gene matches: 7. Germline lookup yields CDR1 SGHNT and CDR2 YYREEE (reference sequence).

The V call is TRBV4-1, the J call TRBJ2-2; possible D gene TRBD2, 5 bases. The CDR3 is 15 residues long. In germline, CDR1 is MGHRA, CDR2 YSYEKL. The V end lost 1 base, the J end lost 2 bases, and 8 bases lay between the germline ends. This CDR3 is CASSQAGRNTGELFF. CDR3 DNA: TGCGCCAGCAGCCAAGCGGGAAGAAACACCGGGGAGCTGTTTTTT.

The chain has TRBV5-1 and TRBJ2-7; TRBD2 matches 8 bases. The germline CDR1 and CDR2 sequences are SGHRS and YFSETQ. CDR3 length: 14 amino acids. V was pared by 6 bases and J by 0 bases, with 5 bases of the junction left unmatched. CDR3 protein: CASTRGGSSYEQYF. In DNA form, the CDR3 reads TGCGCCAGCACCCGCGGGGGGTCCTCCTACGAGCAGTACTTC.

J is TRBJ2-1 and V is TRBV7-2; 9 bases align to TRBD2. Germline CDR1 reads SGHTA; CDR2 reads FQGNSA. Losses at the gene ends were 1 base for V and 6 bases for J; bases not matched to a gene: 13. The CDR3 has 18 residues. CDR3 in DNA: TGTGCCAGCAGCTTAGTATGGCTAGCGGGAACCCTGGTCAATGAGCAGTTCTTC. Translated: CASSLVWLAGTLVNEQFF.

V and J are TRBV4-1 and TRBJ2-7; D unclear. The CDR3 totals 14 residues. V was clipped by 6 bases and J by 4 bases, with 16 bases between them. Germline V gene data show CDR1 as MGHRA and CDR2 as YSYEKL. The CDR3: CASRLDSNRYEQYF. The CDR3 DNA reads TGCGCCAGCAGATTAGACTCCAATAGGTACGAGCAGTACTTC.

The rearrangement links TRBV5-1 to TRBJ1-1; D call uncertain. CDR1 is SGHRS and CDR2 is YFSETQ in the germline V gene. Trimming pared 0 bases from V and 0 bases from J, leaving 9 bases between. This CDR3 comprises 15 residues. CDR3 residues: CASSLEQDLNTEAFF. The CDR3 bases are TGCGCCAGCAGCTTGGAGCAGGACTTGAACACTGAAGCTTTCTTT. The full variable domain, its missing parts supplied by reference TRBV5-1 and TRBJ1-1, is KAGVTQTPRYLIKTRGQQVTLSCSPISGHRSVSWYQQTPGQGLQFLFEYFSETQRNKGNFPGRFSGRQFSNSRSEMNVSTLELGDSALYLCASSLEQDLNTEAFFGQGTRLTVV.

The rearrangement links TRBV5-1 to TRBJ1-1, with D unclear. CDR3 length: 14 amino acids. The V gene lost 4 bases and the J gene lost 2 bases, with 12 bases spanning the gap. The germline V gene encodes CDR1 SGHRS and CDR2 YFSETQ. DNA for the CDR3: TGCGCCAGCAGCCCCTTTAGAATTAACACTGAAGCTTTCTTT. Translated: CASSPFRINTEAFF.

This clone has a handful of counts. This chain connects TRBV7-8 to TRBJ2-2, with unresolved D. The CDR3 has 14 amino acids. Trimming cost V 5 bases and J 6 bases, with 13 bases left between them. Germline V gene lookup returns CDR1 SGHVS and CDR2 FQNEAQ. Here the CDR3 reads CASSPPGRAGELFF. CDR3 bases: TGTGCCAGCAGCCCCCCGGGTAGAGCCGGGGAGCTGTTTTTT.

The chain couples TRBV19 to TRBJ2-1; TRBD2 matches 14 bases. The CDR3 length is 18 residues. V trimming: 1 base; J trimming: 6 bases; junction bases outside the gene matches: 8. Germline CDR1 LNHDA, CDR2 SQIVND (reference sequence). DNA of the CDR3: TGTGCCAGTAGTATAGCCCGGACTAGCGGGAGGCTTGGCAATGAGCAGTTCTTC. Translated: CASSIARTSGRLGNEQFF.

CDR3 bases: TGTGCCAGCAGTTCCTCCCTTAAGAGGGCCCAACAGCCCCAGCATTTT. Translated: CASSSSLKRAQQPQHF. The rearrangement joins TRBV6-6 to TRBJ1-5; D is unresolved. CDR3 length: 16 amino acids. From germline, CDR1 is MNHNY and CDR2 SVGAGI (reference sequence). The ends were cut back, 4 bases at V and 7 bases at J, with 20 bases in the middle.

The chain is built from TRBV5-8 and TRBJ1-2; the match to TRBD1 covers 9 bases. This CDR3 is built from 13 residues. V gave up 4 bases and J gave up 4 bases; unmatched junction bases: 2. CDR1 SGHTS and CDR2 YDEGEE come from the germline V gene. As DNA, the CDR3 is TGTGCCAGCAGCGAGACAGGGGGCTATGGCTACACCTTC. Translating gives CASSETGGYGYTF.